Listed below are T cell receptor beta chains from one sample, sequenced in a study of blood T cell repertoires in COVID-19. Sequenced by immunoSEQ multiplex PCR; TCRdb stores in-frame clones only, minus some. The data show fewer than 250,000 clones, with roughly 80% seen just once and 7.8% held by the top ten. The specimen was peripheral blood. The receptors originated from a woman in her fifties or sixties with COVID-19, enrolled during active disease. Each CDR3 is given with its conserved first and last residue. D genes are given only for firm matches. Clone size, where shown, is once, few, many, or a class for clones that have expanded.

j_gene	d_gene	v_gene	abundance	CDR3aa	CDR3nt
TRBJ2-3	TRBD2	TRBV25-1	-	CASSGHAGGTDTQYF	TGTGCCAGCAGTGGGCATGCGGGGGGGACAGATACGCAGTATTTT
TRBJ2-2	-	TRBV28	once	CASSLVAGTPNTGELFF	TGTGCCAGCAGCCTAGTGGCCGGGACTCCGAACACCGGGGAGCTGTTTTTT
TRBJ2-2	TRBD2	TRBV6-2/TRBV6-3	-	CASSPLSGRADGELFF	TGTGCCAGCAGTCCCCTTAGCGGGAGGGCCGACGGGGAGCTGTTTTTT
TRBJ1-5	TRBD1	TRBV18	-	CASSSETGANQPQHF	TGTGCCAGCTCGTCTGAGACAGGGGCTAATCAGCCCCAGCATTTT
TRBJ2-7	-	TRBV4-2	-	CASSSSRGYEQYF	TGTGCCAGCAGCTCCTCTAGGGGGTACGAGCAGTACTTC
TRBJ2-1	TRBD2	TRBV5-1	-	CASSPGLAGTGTRFF	TGCGCCAGCAGCCCGGGACTAGCGGGAACAGGTACTCGGTTCTTC
TRBJ1-4	TRBD1	TRBV29-1	once	CSVQGDRANEKLFF	TGCAGCGTGCAAGGGGACAGGGCAAATGAAAAACTGTTTTTT
TRBJ1-4	-	TRBV28	-	CASSFRGRREKLFF	TGTGCCAGCAGTTTTAGGGGTCGGAGAGAAAAACTGTTTTTT
TRBJ2-1	-	TRBV19	-	CASSISREQFF	TGTGCCAGTAGTATTAGTCGGGAGCAGTTCTTC
TRBJ1-2	TRBD1	TRBV7-2	-	CASSYPGTGAYGYTF	TGTGCCAGCAGCTATCCCGGGACAGGGGCCTATGGCTACACCTTC
TRBJ1-2	-	TRBV10-3	few	CATSIGGTDGYTF	TGTGCCACCTCAATTGGGGGGACGGATGGCTACACCTTC
TRBJ2-1	TRBD1	TRBV25-1	-	CASSVRTGTGATNEQFF	TGTGCCAGCAGTGTTCGGACCGGGACAGGGGCCACCAATGAGCAGTTCTTC
TRBJ2-1	-	TRBV5-1	-	CASSGGGRVNNEQFF	TGCGCCAGCAGCGGAGGAGGGAGAGTGAACAATGAGCAGTTCTTC
TRBJ1-2	-	TRBV5-4	-	CASSSVQTYGYTF	TGTGCCAGCAGCTCTGTCCAGACTTATGGCTACACCTTC
TRBJ1-2	-	TRBV28	-	CASSFGGTRGYTF	TGTGCCAGCAGTTTCGGGGGGACGCGGGGCTACACCTTC
TRBJ2-1	TRBD2	TRBV27	-	CASSFSGLAGADEQFF	TGTGCCAGCAGTTTTTCCGGACTAGCGGGAGCGGATGAGCAGTTCTTC
TRBJ1-2	-	TRBV27	-	CASSLSVTGTFYGYTF	TGTGCCAGCAGTTTATCCGTCACAGGGACCTTTTATGGCTACACCTTC
TRBJ1-1	-	TRBV7-6	-	CASSIGAEAFF	TGTGCCAGCAGCATAGGGGCTGAGGCTTTCTTT
TRBJ2-2	TRBD2	TRBV9	-	CASSATGTSGEPNTGELFF	TGTGCCAGCAGTGCTACCGGGACTAGCGGGGAGCCGAACACCGGGGAGCTGTTTTTT
TRBJ2-1	-	TRBV6-5	-	CASSYYPLASNEQFF	TGTGCCAGCAGTTACTATCCCCTAGCATCCAATGAGCAGTTCTTC